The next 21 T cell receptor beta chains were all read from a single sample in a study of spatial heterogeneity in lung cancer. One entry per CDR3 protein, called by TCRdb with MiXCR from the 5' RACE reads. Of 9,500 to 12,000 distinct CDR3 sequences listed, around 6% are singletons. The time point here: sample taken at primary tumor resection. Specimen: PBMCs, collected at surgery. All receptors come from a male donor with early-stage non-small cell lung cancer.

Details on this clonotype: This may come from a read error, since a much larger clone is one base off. CDR3 region: CASSEEQSTEDFF. CDR3 bases: TGTGCCAGCAGTGAAGAACAGAGCACTGAAGATTTCTTT. The V gene is TRBV2, the J gene TRBJ1-1; D remains ambiguous. Germline V lookup: CDR1 SNHLY, CDR2 FYNNEI. The CDR3 has 13 residues.

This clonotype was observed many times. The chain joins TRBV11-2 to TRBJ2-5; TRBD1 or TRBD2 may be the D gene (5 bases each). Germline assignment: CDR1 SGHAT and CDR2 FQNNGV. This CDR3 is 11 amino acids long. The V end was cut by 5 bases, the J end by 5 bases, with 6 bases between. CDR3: CASSGGETQYF. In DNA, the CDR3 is TGTGCCAGCAGCGGGGGTGAGACCCAGTACTTC.

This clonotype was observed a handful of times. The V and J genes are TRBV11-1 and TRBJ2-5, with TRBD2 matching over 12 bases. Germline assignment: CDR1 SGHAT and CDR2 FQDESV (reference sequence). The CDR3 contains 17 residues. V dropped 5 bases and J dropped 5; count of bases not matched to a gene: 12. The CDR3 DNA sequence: TGTGCCAGCAGCGGCACTAGCGGGGGGCCCTCCGAGGAGACCCAGTACTTC. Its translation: CASSGTSGGPSEETQYF.

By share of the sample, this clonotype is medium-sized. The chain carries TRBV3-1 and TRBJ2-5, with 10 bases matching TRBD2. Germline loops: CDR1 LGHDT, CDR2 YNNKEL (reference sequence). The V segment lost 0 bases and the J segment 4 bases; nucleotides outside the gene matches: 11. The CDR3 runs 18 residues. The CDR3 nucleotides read TGTGCCAGCAGCCAAGACTTAAGGAGGGGGACTAGCGTAGAGACCCAGTACTTC. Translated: CASSQDLRRGTSVETQYF.

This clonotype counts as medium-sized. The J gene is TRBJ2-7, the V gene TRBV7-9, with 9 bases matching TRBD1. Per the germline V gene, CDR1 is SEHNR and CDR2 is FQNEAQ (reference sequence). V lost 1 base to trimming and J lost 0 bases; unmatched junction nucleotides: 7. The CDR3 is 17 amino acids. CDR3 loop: CASSLGVRDRDSYEQYF. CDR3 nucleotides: TGTGCCAGCAGCTTAGGAGTCCGGGACAGGGACTCCTACGAGCAGTACTTC.

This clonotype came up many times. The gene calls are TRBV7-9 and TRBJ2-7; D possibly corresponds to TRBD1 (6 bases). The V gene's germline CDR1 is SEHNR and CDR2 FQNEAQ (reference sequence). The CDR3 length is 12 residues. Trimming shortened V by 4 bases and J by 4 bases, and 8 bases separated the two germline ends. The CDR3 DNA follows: TGTGCCAGCAGCTCACAGGGTTACGAGCAGTACTTC. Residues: CASSSQGYEQYF.

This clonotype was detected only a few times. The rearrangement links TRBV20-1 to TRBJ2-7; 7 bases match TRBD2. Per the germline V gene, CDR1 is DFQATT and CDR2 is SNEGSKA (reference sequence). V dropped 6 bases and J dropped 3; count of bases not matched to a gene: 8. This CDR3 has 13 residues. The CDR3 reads CSAPRGGSYEQYF. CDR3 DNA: TGCAGTGCCCCCCGAGGCGGGAGCTACGAGCAGTACTTC.

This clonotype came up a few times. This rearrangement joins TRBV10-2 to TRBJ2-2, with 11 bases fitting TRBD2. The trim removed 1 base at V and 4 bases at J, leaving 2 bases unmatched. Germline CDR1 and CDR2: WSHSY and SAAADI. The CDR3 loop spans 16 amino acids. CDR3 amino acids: CASSELLAGGTGELFF. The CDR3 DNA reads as TGCGCCAGCAGTGAGTTGCTAGCGGGAGGCACCGGGGAGCTGTTTTTT.

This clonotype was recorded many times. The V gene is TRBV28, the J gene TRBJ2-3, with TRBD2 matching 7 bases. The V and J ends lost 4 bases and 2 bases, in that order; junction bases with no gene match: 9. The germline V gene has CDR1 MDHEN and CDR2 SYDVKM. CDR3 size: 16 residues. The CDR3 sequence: CASSWRQRGVTDTQYF. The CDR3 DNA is TGTGCCAGCAGTTGGCGACAGCGGGGAGTCACAGATACGCAGTATTTT.

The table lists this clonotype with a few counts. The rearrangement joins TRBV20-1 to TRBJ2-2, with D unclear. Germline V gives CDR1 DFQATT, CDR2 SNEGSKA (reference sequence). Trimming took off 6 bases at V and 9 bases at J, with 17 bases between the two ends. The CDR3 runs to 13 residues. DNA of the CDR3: TGCAGTGCCACGGACCGGGTTAGGCGGGAGCTGTTTTTT. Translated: CSATDRVRRELFF.

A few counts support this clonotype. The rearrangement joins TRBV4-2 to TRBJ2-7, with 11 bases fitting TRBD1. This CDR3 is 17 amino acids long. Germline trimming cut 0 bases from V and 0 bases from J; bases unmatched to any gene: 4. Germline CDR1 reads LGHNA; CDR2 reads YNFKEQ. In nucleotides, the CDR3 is TGTGCCAGCAGCCAAGATAAAGGGACAGGGGGCTCCTACGAGCAGTACTTC. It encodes CASSQDKGTGGSYEQYF.

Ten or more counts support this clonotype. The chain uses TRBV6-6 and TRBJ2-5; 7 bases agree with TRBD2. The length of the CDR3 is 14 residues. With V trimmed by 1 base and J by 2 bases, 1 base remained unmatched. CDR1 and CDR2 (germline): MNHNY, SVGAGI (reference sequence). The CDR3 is CASSYFGGQETQYF. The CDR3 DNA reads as TGTGCCAGCAGTTACTTCGGGGGGCAAGAGACCCAGTACTTC.

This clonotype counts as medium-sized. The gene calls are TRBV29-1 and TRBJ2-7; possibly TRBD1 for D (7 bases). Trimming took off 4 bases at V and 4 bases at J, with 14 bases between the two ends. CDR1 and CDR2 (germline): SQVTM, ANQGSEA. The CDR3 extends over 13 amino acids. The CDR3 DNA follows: TGCAGCGTTGCTGGAGGGGGCAGGTACGAGCAGTACTTC. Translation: CSVAGGGRYEQYF.

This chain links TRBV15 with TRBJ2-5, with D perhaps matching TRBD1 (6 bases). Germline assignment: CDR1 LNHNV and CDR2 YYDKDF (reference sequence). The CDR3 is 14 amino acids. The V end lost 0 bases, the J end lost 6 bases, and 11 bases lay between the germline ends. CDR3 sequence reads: CATSRDGTGKTQYF. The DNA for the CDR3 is TGTGCCACCAGCAGAGATGGTACAGGGAAGACCCAGTACTTC.

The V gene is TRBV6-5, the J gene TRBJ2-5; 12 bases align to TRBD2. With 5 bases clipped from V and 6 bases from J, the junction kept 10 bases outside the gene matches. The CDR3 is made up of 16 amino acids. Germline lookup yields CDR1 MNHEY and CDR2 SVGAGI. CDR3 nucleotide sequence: TGTGCCAGCAGTCCTACTTCTAGCGGGGGGGCGCAGACCCAGTACTTC. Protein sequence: CASSPTSSGGAQTQYF.

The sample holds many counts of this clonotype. The CDR3: CASSPSRASGIQETQYF. DNA of the CDR3: TGTGCCAGCAGCCCCTCCAGGGCTAGCGGGATTCAAGAGACCCAGTACTTC. The chain employs TRBV7-2 and TRBJ2-5; 9 bases are shared with TRBD2. J was trimmed by 2 bases and V by 5 bases; bases with no gene match: 12. CDR1 and CDR2 (germline): SGHTA, FQGNSA. The CDR3 spans 17 residues.

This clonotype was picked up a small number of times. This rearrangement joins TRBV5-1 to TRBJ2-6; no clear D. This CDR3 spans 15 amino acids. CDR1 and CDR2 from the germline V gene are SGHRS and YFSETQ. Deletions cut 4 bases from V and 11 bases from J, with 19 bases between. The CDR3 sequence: CASSPMAQARDVLTF. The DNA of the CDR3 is TGCGCCAGCAGCCCTATGGCCCAAGCCCGGGACGTCCTGACTTTC. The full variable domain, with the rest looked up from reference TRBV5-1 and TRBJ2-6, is KAGVTQTPRYLIKTRGQQVTLSCSPISGHRSVSWYQQTPGQGLQFLFEYFSETQRNKGNFPGRFSGRQFSNSRSEMNVSTLELGDSALYLCASSPMAQARDVLTFGAGSRLTVL.

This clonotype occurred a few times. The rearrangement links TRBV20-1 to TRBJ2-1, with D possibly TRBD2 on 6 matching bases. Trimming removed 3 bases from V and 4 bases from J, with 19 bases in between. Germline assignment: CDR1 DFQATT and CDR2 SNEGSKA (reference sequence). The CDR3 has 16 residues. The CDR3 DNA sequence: TGCAGTGCTAGGCCCGTGCGGGGCCGCGGTTACAATGAGCAGTTCTTC. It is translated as CSARPVRGRGYNEQFF.

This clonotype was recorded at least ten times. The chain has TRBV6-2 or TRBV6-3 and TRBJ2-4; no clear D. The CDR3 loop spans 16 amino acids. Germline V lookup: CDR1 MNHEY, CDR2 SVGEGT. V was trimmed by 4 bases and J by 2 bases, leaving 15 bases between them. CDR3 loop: CASSLGSFGSKNIQYF. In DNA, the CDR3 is TGTGCCAGCAGTTTGGGAAGCTTTGGGTCCAAAAACATTCAGTACTTC.

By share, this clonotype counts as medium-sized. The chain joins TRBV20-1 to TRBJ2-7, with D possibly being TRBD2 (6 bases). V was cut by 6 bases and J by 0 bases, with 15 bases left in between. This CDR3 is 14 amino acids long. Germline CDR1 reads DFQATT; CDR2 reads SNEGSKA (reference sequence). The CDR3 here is CSACGILSSYEQYF. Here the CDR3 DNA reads TGCAGTGCGTGCGGGATCTTAAGCTCCTACGAGCAGTACTTC.

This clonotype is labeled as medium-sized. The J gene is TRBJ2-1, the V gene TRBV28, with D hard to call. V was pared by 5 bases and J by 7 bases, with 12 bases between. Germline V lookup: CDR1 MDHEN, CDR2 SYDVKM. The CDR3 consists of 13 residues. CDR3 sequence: CASSKTSSNEQFF. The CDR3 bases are TGTGCCAGCAGTAAGACAAGCTCGAATGAGCAGTTCTTC.